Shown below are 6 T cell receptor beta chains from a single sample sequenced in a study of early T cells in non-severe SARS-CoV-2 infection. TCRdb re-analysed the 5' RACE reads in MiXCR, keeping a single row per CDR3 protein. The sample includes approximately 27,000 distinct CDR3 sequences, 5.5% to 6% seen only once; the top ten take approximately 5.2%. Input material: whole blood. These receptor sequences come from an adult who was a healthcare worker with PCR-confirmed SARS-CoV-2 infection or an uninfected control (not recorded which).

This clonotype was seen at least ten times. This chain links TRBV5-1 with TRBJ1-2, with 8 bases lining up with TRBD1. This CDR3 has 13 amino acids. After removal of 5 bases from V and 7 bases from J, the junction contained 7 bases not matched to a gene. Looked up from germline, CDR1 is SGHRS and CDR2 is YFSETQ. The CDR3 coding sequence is TGCGCCAGCAGTCCACAGGGGGAGAGTGGCTACACCTTC. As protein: CASSPQGESGYTF.

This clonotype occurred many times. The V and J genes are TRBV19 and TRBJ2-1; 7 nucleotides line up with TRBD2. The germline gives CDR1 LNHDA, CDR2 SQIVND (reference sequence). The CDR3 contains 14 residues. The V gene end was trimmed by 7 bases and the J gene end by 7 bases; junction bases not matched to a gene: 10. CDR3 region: CASNHLAAPNEQFF. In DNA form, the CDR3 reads TGTGCCAGTAACCACCTAGCGGCGCCGAATGAGCAGTTCTTC.

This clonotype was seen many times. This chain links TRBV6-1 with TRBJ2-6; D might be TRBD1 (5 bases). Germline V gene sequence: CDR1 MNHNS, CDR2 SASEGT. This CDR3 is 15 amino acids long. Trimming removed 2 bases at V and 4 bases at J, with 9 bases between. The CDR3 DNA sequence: TGTGCCAGCAGTGAACAGGGTTCGGGGGCCAACGTCCTGACTTTC. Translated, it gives CASSEQGSGANVLTF.

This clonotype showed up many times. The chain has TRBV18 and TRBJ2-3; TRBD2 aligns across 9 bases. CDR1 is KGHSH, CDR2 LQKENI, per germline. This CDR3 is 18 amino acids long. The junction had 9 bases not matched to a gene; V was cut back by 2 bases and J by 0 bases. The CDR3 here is CASSPNAGTSSSTDTQYF. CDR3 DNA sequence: TGTGCCAGCTCACCAAATGCCGGGACTAGCTCGAGCACAGATACGCAGTATTTT.

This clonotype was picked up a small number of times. The CDR3 loop reads CASSFRRTVAGANVLTF. DNA of the CDR3: TGTGCCAGCAGCTTCCGCCGAACCGTAGCCGGGGCCAACGTCCTGACTTTC. The rearrangement links TRBV7-9 to TRBJ2-6; D is undetermined. The CDR3 extends over 17 amino acids. V gave up 3 bases and J gave up 4 bases, with 16 bases separating them. Looked up from germline, CDR1 is SEHNR and CDR2 is FQNEAQ (reference sequence).

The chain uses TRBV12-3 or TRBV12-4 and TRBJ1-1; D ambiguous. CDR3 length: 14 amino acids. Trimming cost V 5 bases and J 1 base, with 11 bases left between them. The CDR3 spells CASSMGEGNTEAFF. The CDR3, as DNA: TGTGCCAGCAGTATGGGAGAGGGGAACACTGAAGCTTTCTTT.